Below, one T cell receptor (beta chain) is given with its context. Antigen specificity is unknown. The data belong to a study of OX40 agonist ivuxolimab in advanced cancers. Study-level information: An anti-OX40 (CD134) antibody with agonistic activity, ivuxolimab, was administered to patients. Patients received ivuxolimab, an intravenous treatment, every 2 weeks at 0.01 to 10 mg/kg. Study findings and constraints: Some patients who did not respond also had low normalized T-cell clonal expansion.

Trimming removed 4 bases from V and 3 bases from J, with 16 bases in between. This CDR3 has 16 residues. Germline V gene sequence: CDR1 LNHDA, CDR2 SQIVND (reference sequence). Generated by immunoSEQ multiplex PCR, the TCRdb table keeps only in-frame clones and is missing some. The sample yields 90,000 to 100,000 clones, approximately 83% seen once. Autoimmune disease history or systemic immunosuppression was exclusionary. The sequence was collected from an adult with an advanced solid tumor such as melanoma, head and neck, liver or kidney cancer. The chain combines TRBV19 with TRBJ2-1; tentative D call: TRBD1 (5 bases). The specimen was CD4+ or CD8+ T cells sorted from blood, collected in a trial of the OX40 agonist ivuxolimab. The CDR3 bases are TGTGCCAGTAGTAAAGGGGCCACAGCTCTCTACAATGAGCAGTTCTTC. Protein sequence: CASSKGATALYNEQFF.